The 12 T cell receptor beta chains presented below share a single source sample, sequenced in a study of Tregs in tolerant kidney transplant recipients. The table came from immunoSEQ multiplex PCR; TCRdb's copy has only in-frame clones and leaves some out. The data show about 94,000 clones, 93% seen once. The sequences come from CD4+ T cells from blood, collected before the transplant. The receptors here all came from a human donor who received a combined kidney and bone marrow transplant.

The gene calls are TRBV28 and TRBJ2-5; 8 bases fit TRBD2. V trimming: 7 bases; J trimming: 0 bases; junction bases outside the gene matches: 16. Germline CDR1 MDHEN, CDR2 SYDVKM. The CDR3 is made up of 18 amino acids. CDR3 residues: CASTSLRGGGTHQETQYF. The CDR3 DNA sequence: TGTGCCAGCACCTCTCTCAGGGGCGGGGGGACTCACCAAGAGACCCAGTACTTC. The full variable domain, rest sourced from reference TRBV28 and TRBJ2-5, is DVKVTQSSRYLVKRTGEKVFLECVQDMDHENMFWYRQDPGLGLRLIYFSYDVKMKEKGDIPEGYSVSREKKERFSLILESASTNQTSMYLCASTSLRGGGTHQETQYFGPGTRLLVL.

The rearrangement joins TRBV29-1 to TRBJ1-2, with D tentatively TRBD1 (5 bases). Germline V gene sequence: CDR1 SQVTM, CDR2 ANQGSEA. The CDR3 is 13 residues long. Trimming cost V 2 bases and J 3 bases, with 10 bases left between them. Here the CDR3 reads CSVEKGRDYGYTF. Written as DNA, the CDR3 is TGCAGCGTTGAAAAGGGGAGGGACTATGGCTACACCTTC.

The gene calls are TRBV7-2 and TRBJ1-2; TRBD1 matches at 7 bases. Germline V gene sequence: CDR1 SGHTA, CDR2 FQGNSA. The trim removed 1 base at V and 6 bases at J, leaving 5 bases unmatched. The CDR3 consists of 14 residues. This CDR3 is CASSLVGRGHGYTF. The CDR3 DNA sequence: TGTGCCAGCAGCTTAGTAGGTAGGGGGCATGGCTACACCTTC. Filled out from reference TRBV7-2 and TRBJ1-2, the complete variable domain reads GAGVSQSPSNKVTEKGKDVELRCDPISGHTALYWYRQSLGQGLEFLIYFQGNSAPDKSGLPSDRFSAERTGGSVSTLTIQRTQQEDSAVYLCASSLVGRGHGYTFGSGTRLTVV.

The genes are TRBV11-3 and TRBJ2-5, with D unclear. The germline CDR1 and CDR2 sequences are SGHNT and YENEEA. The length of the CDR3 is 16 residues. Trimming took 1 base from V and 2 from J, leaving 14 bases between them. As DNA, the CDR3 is TGTGCCAGCAGCTTAGCCGCGTGGGCTTCTCAAGAGACCCAGTACTTC. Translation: CASSLAAWASQETQYF.

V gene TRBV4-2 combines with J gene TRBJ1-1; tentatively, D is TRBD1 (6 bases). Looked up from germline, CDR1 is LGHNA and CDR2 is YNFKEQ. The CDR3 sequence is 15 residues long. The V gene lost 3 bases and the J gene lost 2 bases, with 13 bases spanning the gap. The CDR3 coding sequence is TGTGCCAGCAGCCACGTGATGGACAGAAACACTGAAGCTTTCTTT. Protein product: CASSHVMDRNTEAFF.

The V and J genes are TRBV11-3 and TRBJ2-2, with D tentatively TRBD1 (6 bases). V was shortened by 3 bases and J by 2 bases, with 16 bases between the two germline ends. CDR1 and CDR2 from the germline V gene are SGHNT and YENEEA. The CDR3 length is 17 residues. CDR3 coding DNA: TGTGCCAGCAGCTTGTCCGGGACACCTAGAAACACCGGGGAGCTGTTTTTT. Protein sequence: CASSLSGTPRNTGELFF.

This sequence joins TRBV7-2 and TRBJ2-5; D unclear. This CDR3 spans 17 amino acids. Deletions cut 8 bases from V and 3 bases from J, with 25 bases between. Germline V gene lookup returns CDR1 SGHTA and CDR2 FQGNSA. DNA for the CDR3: TGTGCCAGCCGAGGCGGTCGGCACCAAGGAACAAAAGAGACCCAGTACTTC. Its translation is CASRGGRHQGTKETQYF.

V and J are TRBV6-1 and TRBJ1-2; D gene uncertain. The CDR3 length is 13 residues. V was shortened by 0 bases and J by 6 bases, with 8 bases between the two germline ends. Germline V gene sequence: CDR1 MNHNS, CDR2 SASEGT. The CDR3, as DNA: TGTGCCAGCAGTGAAGCGAGGAGGGATGGCTACACCTTC. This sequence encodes CASSEARRDGYTF.

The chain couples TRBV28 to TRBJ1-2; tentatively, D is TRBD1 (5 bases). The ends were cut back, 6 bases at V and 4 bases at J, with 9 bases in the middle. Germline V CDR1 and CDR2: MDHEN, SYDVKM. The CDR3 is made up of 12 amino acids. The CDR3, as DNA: TGTGCCAGCAGCAGGGTGCGCTATGGCTACACCTTC. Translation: CASSRVRYGYTF.

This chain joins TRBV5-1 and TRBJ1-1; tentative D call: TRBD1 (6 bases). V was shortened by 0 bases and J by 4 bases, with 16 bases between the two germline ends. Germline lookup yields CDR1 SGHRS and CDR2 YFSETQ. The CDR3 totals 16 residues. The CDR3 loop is CASSLAEGGGVTEAFF. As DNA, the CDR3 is TGCGCCAGCAGCTTGGCCGAGGGGGGAGGGGTCACTGAAGCTTTCTTT.

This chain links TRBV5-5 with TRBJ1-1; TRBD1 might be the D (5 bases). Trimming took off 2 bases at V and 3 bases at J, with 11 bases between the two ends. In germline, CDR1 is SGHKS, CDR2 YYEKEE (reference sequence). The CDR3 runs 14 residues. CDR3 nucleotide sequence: TGTGCCAGCAGCTTTACGGGAGGGGACACTGAAGCTTTCTTT. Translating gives CASSFTGGDTEAFF.

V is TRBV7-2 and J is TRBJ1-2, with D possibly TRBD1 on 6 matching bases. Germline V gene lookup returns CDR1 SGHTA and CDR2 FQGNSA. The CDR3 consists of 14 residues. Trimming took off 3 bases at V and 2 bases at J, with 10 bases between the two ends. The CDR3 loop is CASSFRTENYGYTF. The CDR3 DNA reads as TGTGCCAGCAGCTTTCGGACAGAGAACTATGGCTACACCTTC.